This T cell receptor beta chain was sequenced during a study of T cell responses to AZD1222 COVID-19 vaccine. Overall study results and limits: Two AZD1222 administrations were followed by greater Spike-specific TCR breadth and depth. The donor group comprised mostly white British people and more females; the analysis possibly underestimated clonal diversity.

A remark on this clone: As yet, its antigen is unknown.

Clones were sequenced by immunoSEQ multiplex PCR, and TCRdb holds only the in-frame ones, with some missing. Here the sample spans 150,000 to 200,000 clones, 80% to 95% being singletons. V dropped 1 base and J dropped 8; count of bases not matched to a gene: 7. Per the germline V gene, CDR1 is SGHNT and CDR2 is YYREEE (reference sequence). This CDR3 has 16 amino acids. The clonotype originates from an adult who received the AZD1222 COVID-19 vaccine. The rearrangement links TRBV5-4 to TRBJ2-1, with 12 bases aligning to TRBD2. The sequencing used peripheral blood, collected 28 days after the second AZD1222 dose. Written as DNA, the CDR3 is TGTGCCAGCAGCTTGTTGGCTAGCGGGAGGGTTGATGAGCAGTTCTTC. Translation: CASSLLASGRVDEQFF.